This TCR beta chain was obtained from a study of shared clonotypes between healthy human individuals. Findings of the study overall: Across a few donors, naive CD4 shared 5% to 6.5%, naive CD8 under 4%, memory CD4 2.3%, memory CD8 0.4%.

Comment on this clone: Its specificity is not known. Other DNA sequences from this sample encode an identical CDR3 as well.

Germline V gene data show CDR1 as SGHTA and CDR2 as FQGNSA. V was shortened by 5 bases and J by 3 bases, with 11 bases between the two germline ends. The CDR3 consists of 14 residues. Sorted-subset replicate PCR reactions were performed with about 200 ng DNA, corresponding to roughly 30,000 T cell genomes. The table came from immunoSEQ multiplex PCR; TCRdb's copy has only in-frame clones and leaves some out. The table records 2.5 million or so clones, roughly 92% of them present only once. Among the donors, all were Caucasian adults who lived in Nashville, Tennessee. Sequencing was performed on naive CD4+ T cells sorted from blood. Subset of the sample: CD45RA+ positively selected. The V gene is TRBV7-2, the J gene TRBJ1-5; possible D gene TRBD1, 5 bases. This receptor was identified in a man aged 18-30 years in good health. CDR3 sequence (DNA): TGTGCCAGCAGCCCCCAGGGATCCAATCAGCCCCAGCATTTT. It is translated as CASSPQGSNQPQHF. Based on the CDR3 plus reference TRBV7-2 and TRBJ1-5, the full variable domain is GAGVSQSPSNKVTEKGKDVELRCDPISGHTALYWYRQSLGQGLEFLIYFQGNSAPDKSGLPSDRFSAERTGGSVSTLTIQRTQQEDSAVYLCASSPQGSNQPQHFGDGTRLSIL.